The entry that follows covers one T cell receptor (beta chain) sequence. Its antigen remains unidentified. Separate from the roughly 630-subject first cohort was the approximately 120-subject validation cohort, to which the donors belonged. The CDR3 totals 17 residues. V lost 3 bases and J lost 5; bases outside the gene matches: 12. Germline-derived CDR1 and CDR2 are MDHEN and SYDVKM. The sample is drawn from a study of cytomegalovirus exposure and HLA in healthy donors. Overall study results and limits: The finding came from a later analysis; first-cohort TCR clusters tended to co-occur in the 95 to 150 validation repertoires.

Clones were sequenced by immunoSEQ multiplex PCR, and TCRdb holds only the in-frame ones, with some missing. The data show more than 130,000 clones, just over 85% seen once. This receptor was identified in a woman aged 18-30 years in good health and CMV-seropositive. The chain is built from TRBV28 and TRBJ2-1; the match to TRBD1 covers 8 bases. The sequencing input was PBMCs. The CDR3 coding sequence is TGTGCCAGCAGTTTCTATGGCAGGGGGCAAAGTCACAATGAGCAGTTCTTC. The encoded protein is CASSFYGRGQSHNEQFF.